This T cell receptor beta chain is drawn from a study of monozygotic twins with inflammatory bowel disease. Study-level points and caveats: Healthy twins shared more clonotypes with others than IBD patients, most markedly active ones.

Addition of UMIs with a 6-nucleotide sample barcode was achieved by template switching. TCRdb re-called the 5' RACE reads; one entry per CDR3 protein, DNA not given. Its clone listing holds approximately 120,000 distinct CDR3 sequences. Germline CDR1 SNHLY, CDR2 FYNNEI. CDR3 size: 11 residues. For this clonotype: Antigen specificity is unknown.

Source material: blood. The receptor was isolated from a human donor with ulcerative colitis or Crohn's disease, or a healthy co-twin of an affected twin (not recorded which). The chain employs TRBV2 and TRBJ2-7. The CDR3 reads CASNLDYEQYF. The complete variable domain, with remaining parts taken from reference TRBV2 and TRBJ2-7, reads EPEVTQTPSHQVTQMGQEVILRCVPISNHLYFYWYRQILGQKVEFLVSFYNNEISEKSEIFDDQFSVERPDGSNFTLKIRSTKLEDSAMYFCASNLDYEQYFGPGTRLTVT.